One sample yielded the 10 T cell receptor beta chains listed below, sequenced in a study of blood T cell repertoires in COVID-19 (dated by TCRdb to about 2020). Libraries were made using the immunoSEQ multiplex PCR assay. Imported from immuneACCESS, the table was reduced by TCRdb to in-frame sequences with V and J called. These copies leave out some clones; in studies compared against another copy, an unresolved V gene accounts for under half, and the cause of the remainder is not known. The table for this sample lists 390,000 or so clones; nearly 90% of them were counted only once. The ten largest make up around 7% of the sample. The sample was peripheral blood. The receptors were gathered from a man aged 18 to 29 with active or convalescent COVID-19.

This clone has only one observation. The chain uses TRBV19 and TRBJ2-1; D is undetermined. Germline-derived CDR1 and CDR2 are LNHDA and SQIVND (reference sequence). V dropped 1 base and J dropped 6 bases, with 7 bases sitting between them. There are 13 residues in the CDR3. The CDR3 reads CASSIVRFNEQFF. In nucleotides, the CDR3 is TGTGCCAGTAGTATAGTACGGTTCAATGAGCAGTTCTTC.

The V call is TRBV7-6, the J call TRBJ1-2, with D tentatively TRBD1 (6 bases). The germline V gene encodes CDR1 SGHVS and CDR2 FNYEAQ. The V gene lost 2 bases and the J gene lost 0 bases, with 7 bases spanning the gap. This CDR3 has 14 residues. The CDR3 spells CASSLPGANYGYTF. In DNA, the CDR3 is TGTGCCAGCAGCTTACCAGGGGCTAACTATGGCTACACCTTC. The full variable domain, with the rest looked up from reference TRBV7-6 and TRBJ1-2, is GAGVSQSPRYKVTKRGQDVALRCDPISGHVSLYWYRQALGQGPEFLTYFNYEAQQDKSGLPNDRFSAERPEGSISTLTIQRTEQRDSAMYRCASSLPGANYGYTFGSGTRLTVV.

The J gene is TRBJ2-1, the V gene TRBV4-2; TRBD2 aligns across 9 bases. CDR3 length: 14 amino acids. Trimming removed 4 bases from V and 5 bases from J; junction bases left unmatched: 3. Germline CDR1 LGHNA, CDR2 YNFKEQ. This CDR3 reads CASSLAGADNEQFF. CDR3 in DNA: TGTGCCAGCAGCCTAGCGGGGGCAGACAATGAGCAGTTCTTC.

As concerns this clone: The junction departs from germline at one end; a sequencing error may be responsible. Other DNA sequences in this specimen translate into the identical CDR3. J is TRBJ1-1 and V is TRBV7-2, with D perhaps matching TRBD1 (6 bases). The CDR3 runs to 15 residues. Germline loops: CDR1 SGHTA, CDR2 FQGNSA. The CDR3 here is CASSLAGQMNTEAFF. The CDR3 coding sequence is TGTGCCAGCAGCCTAGCTGGACAGATGAACACTGAAGCTTTCTTT. Full variable domain (rest looked up from reference TRBV7-2 and TRBJ1-1): GAGVSQSPSNKVTEKGKDVELRCDPISGHTALYWYRQSLGQGLEFLIYFQGNSAPDKSGLPSDRFSAERTGGSVSTLTIQRTQQEDSAVYLCASSLAGQMNTEAFFGQGTRLTVV.

The CDR3: CASSYIFRGANYGYTF. As DNA, the CDR3 is TGTGCCAGCAGTTATATCTTCAGGGGAGCTAACTATGGCTACACCTTC. The chain carries TRBV27 and TRBJ1-2; TRBD1 might be the D (6 bases). This CDR3 is built from 16 residues. From germline, CDR1 is MNHEY and CDR2 SMNVEV (reference sequence). V shed 4 bases and J shed 0 bases, with 15 bases lying between them.

The CDR3 region is CASSKQSLGHAQYF. The CDR3 DNA reads as TGTGCCAGCAGTAAACAAAGCCTGGGACATGCGCAGTATTTT. V is TRBV28 and J is TRBJ2-3, with D tentatively TRBD1 (6 bases). This CDR3 contains 14 residues. Trimming shortened V by 5 bases and J by 10 bases, and 19 bases separated the two germline ends. The V gene's germline CDR1 is MDHEN and CDR2 SYDVKM.

The V gene is TRBV19, the J gene TRBJ1-1, with 7 bases matching TRBD1. Germline CDR1 LNHDA, CDR2 SQIVND (reference sequence). The CDR3 has 12 residues. The ends lost 4 bases at V and 6 bases at J; junction bases unmatched: 2. As DNA, the CDR3 is TGTGCCAGTAGTACAGACAGGGCTGAAGCTTTCTTT. It encodes CASSTDRAEAFF. Full variable domain (remainder filled in from reference TRBV19 and TRBJ1-1): DGGITQSPKYLFRKEGQNVTLSCEQNLNHDAMYWYRQDPGQGLRLIYYSQIVNDFQKGDIAEGYSVSREKKESFPLTVTSAQKNPTAFYLCASSTDRAEAFFGQGTRLTVV.

This sequence joins TRBV20-1 and TRBJ1-2; a possible D gene is TRBD1 (5 bases). This CDR3 is built from 16 residues. Germline V lookup: CDR1 DFQATT, CDR2 SNEGSKA (reference sequence). V lost 3 bases and J 5 bases, leaving 22 bases between the germline ends. The CDR3 coding sequence is TGCAGTGCTAGTACCCCTGTGGGGGGGTTACGTTATGGCTACACCTTC. It yields the protein CSASTPVGGLRYGYTF.

This clone has only a few counts. The V and J genes are TRBV19 and TRBJ1-2, with D uncertain. Germline V gene sequence: CDR1 LNHDA, CDR2 SQIVND (reference sequence). V lost 6 bases and J 4 bases, leaving 9 bases between the germline ends. This CDR3 is 12 amino acids long. CDR3 residues: CASRGSGYGYTF. The CDR3 DNA sequence: TGTGCCAGTAGAGGCTCAGGCTATGGCTACACCTTC.

This chain joins TRBV10-3 and TRBJ2-1; TRBD2 matches 12 bases. The CDR3 has 16 residues. J gave up 5 bases and V 6 bases, and 8 bases lay outside the gene matches. In germline, CDR1 is ENHRY, CDR2 SYGVKD. The CDR3 bases are TGTGCCATCAGCTCGGGACTAGCGGGCCTAAACAATGAGCAGTTCTTC. Its translation is CAISSGLAGLNNEQFF.